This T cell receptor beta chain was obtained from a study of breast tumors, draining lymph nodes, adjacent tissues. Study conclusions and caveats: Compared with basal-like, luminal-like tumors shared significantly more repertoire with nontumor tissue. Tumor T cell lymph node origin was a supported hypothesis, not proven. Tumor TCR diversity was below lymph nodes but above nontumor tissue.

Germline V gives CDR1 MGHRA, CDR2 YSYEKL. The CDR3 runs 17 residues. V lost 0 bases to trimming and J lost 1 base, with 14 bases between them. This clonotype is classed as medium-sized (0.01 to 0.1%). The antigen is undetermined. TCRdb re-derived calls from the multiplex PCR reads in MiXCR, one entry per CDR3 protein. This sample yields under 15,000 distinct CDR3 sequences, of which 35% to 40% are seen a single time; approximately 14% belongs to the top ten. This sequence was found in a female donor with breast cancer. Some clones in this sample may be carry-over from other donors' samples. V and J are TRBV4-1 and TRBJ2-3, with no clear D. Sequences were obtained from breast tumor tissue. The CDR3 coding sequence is TGCGCCAGCAGCCAAGATAAGGGTGGTAGAGGCACAGATACGCAGTATTTT. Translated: CASSQDKGGRGTDTQYF.